This T cell receptor beta chain was obtained from a study of cytomegalovirus exposure and HLA in healthy donors. A multiplex PCR was run with 60 Vbeta primers and 13 Jbeta primers. The protocol was immunoSEQ multiplex PCR, while the TCRdb copy is restricted to in-frame clones and leaves out a portion. The repertoire has 100,000 to 150,000 clones, around 80% of them found once; the top ten carry approximately 13%. Study outcomes and limitations: A reported reduction in N-insertions relative to the approximately 640-donor mean was seen in an Asian-associated ancestry cluster in a later analysis. One variant, a missense change in DCLRE1C, was linked in a later analysis to TCR beta V- and J-gene trimming.

Trimming cost V 3 bases and J 4 bases; bases outside gene matches: 8. There are 14 residues in the CDR3. The germline V gene has CDR1 GTSNPN and CDR2 SVGIG (reference sequence). With regard to this clone: Its antigen remains unidentified.

V is TRBV30 and J is TRBJ1-2; 7 nucleotides align to TRBD1. Sequenced input: PBMCs. The clonotype comes from a woman aged 55-70 years in good health and CMV-seropositive. The CDR3 loop reads CAWRQAGGGYGYTF. Written as DNA, the CDR3 is TGTGCCTGGAGGCAGGCAGGGGGAGGCTATGGCTACACCTTC. Full variable domain (rest looked up from reference TRBV30 and TRBJ1-2): SQTIHQWPATLVQPVGSPLSLECTVEGTSNPNLYWYRQAAGRGLQLLFYSVGIGQISSEVPQNLSASRPQDRQFILSSKKLLLSDSGFYLCAWRQAGGGYGYTFGSGTRLTVV.